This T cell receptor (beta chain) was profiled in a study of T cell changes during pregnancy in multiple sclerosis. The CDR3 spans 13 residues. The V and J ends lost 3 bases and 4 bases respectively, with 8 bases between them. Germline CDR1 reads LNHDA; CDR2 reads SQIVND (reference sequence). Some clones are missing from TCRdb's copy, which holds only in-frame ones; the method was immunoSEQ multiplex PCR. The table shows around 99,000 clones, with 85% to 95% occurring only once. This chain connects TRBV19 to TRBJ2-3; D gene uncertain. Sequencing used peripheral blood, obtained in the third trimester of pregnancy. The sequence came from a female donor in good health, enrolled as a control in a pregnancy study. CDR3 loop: CASSISIADTQYF. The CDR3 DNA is TGTGCCAGTAGTATTTCGATAGCAGATACGCAGTATTTT.